The present TCR beta chain was sequenced within a study of cytomegalovirus exposure and HLA in healthy donors. About the study: Counted in an early data release were some 81 million unique TCRs from HLA-typed donors. Across 300 to 400 genotyped donors, approximately 81% landed in the Caucasian-associated ancestry cluster.

The CDR3 is made up of 15 amino acids. Trimming removed 5 bases from V and 2 bases from J; junction bases left unmatched: 6. CDR1 is SGHTA and CDR2 is FQGNSA in the germline V gene. Primers for the PCR totalled 60 Vbeta and 13 Jbeta. Sequencing was performed with immunoSEQ multiplex PCR; in TCRdb, only in-frame clones are kept and a portion is missing. The sample shows more than 95,000 clones, approximately 72% of them seen only once. Sequencing was performed on PBMCs. The genes are TRBV7-2 and TRBJ1-5, with 7 bases aligning to TRBD1. This clonotype was sampled from a man aged 30-40 years in good health and CMV-seronegative. CDR3 sequence (DNA): TGTGCCAGCAGCAGAGACAGGGCCGGCAATCAGCCCCAGCATTTT. Its translation: CASSRDRAGNQPQHF.